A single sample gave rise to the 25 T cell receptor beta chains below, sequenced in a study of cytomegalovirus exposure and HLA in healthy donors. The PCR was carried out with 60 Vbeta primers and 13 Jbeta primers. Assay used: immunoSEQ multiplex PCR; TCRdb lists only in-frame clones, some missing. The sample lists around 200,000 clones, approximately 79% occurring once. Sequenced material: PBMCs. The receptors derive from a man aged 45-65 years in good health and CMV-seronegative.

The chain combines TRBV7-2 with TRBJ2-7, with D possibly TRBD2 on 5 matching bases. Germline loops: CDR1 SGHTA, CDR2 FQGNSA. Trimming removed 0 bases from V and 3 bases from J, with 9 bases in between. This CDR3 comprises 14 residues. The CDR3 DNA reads TGTGCCAGCAGCTTAGCCGGGAAGTACTACGAGCAGTACTTC. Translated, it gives CASSLAGKYYEQYF.

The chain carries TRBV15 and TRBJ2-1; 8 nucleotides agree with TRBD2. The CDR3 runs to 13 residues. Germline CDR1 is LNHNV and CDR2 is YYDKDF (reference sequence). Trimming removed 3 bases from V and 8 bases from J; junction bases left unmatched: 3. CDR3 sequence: CATSRGLGYEQFF. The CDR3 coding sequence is TGTGCCACCAGCAGGGGACTAGGCTATGAGCAGTTCTTC.

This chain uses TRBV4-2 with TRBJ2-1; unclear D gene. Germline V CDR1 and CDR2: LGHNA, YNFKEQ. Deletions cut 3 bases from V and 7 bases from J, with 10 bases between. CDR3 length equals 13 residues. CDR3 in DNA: TGTGCCAGCAGCCAGCTTGACAAAAATGAGCAGTTCTTC. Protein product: CASSQLDKNEQFF.

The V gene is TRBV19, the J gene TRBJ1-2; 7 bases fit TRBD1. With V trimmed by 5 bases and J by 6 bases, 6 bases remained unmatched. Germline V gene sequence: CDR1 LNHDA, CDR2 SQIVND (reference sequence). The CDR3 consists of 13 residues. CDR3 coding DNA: TGTGCCAGTAGTCACCGGGACAGCCATGGCTACACCTTC. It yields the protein CASSHRDSHGYTF. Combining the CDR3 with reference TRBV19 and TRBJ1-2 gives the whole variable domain DGGITQSPKYLFRKEGQNVTLSCEQNLNHDAMYWYRQDPGQGLRLIYYSQIVNDFQKGDIAEGYSVSREKKESFPLTVTSAQKNPTAFYLCASSHRDSHGYTFGSGTRLTVV.

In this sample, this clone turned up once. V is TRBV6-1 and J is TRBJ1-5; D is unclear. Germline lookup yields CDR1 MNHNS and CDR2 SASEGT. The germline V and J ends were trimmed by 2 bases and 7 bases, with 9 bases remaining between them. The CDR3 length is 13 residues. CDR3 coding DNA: TGTGCCAGCAGTGAATTGGGCCGGCAGCCCCAGCATTTT. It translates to CASSELGRQPQHF.

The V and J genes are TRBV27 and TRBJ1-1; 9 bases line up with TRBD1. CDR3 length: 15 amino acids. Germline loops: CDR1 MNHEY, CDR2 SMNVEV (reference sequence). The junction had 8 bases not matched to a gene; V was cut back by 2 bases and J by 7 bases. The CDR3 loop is CASSLALTGGNEAFF. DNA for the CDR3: TGTGCCAGCAGTTTAGCACTGACAGGGGGTAATGAAGCTTTCTTT.

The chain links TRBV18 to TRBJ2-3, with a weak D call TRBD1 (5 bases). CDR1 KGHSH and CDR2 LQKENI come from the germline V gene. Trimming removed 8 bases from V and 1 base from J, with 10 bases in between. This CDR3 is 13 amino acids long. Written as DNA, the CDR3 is TGTGCCAGCCAGCCCAGGGGCACAGATACGCAGTATTTT. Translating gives CASQPRGTDTQYF.

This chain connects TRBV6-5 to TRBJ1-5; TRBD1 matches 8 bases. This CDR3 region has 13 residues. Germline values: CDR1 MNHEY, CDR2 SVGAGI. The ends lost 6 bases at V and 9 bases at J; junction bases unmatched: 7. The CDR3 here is CASSFDRGGPQHF. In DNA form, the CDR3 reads TGTGCCAGCAGCTTCGACAGGGGAGGGCCCCAGCATTTT.

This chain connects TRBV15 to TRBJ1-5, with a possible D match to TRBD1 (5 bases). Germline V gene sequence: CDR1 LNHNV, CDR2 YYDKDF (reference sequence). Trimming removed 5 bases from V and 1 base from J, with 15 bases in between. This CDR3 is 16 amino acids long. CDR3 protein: CATSESQGLSNQPQHF. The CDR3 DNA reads TGTGCCACCAGCGAAAGTCAGGGACTCAGCAATCAGCCCCAGCATTTT. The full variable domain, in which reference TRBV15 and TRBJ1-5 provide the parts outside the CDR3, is DAMVIQNPRYQVTQFGKPVTLSCSQTLNHNVMYWYQQKSSQAPKLLFHYYDKDFNNEADTPDNFQSRRPNTSFCFLDIRSPGLGDTAMYLCATSESQGLSNQPQHFGDGTRLSIL.

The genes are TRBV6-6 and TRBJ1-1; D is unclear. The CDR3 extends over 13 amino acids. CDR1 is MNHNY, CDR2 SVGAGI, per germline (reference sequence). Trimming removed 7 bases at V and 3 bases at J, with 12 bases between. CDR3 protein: CASTQSLDTEAFF. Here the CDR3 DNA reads TGTGCCAGCACTCAGTCCTTGGACACTGAAGCTTTCTTT.

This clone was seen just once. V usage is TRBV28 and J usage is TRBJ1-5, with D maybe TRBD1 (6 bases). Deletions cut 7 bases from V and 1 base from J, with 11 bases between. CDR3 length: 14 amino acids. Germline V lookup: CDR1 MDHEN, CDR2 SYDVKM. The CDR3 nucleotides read TGTGCCAGCAACAGGGACCGGAGCAATCAGCCCCAGCATTTT. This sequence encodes CASNRDRSNQPQHF.

Written as DNA, the CDR3 is TGTGCCAGCAGCCCGAAAAATTTGAGGTTTTCGGCAACTAATGAAAAACTGTTTTTT. Translated: CASSPKNLRFSATNEKLFF. The chain has TRBV27 and TRBJ1-4; D gene uncertain. The CDR3 runs 19 residues. Germline V gives CDR1 MNHEY, CDR2 SMNVEV (reference sequence). With 6 bases removed from V and 0 bases from J, the gap between germline ends came to 23 bases.

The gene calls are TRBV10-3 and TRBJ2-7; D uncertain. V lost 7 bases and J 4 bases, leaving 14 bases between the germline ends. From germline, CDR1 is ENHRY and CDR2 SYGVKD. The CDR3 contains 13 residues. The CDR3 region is CAITAGESYEQYF. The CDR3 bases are TGTGCCATCACGGCAGGCGAATCTTACGAGCAGTACTTC.

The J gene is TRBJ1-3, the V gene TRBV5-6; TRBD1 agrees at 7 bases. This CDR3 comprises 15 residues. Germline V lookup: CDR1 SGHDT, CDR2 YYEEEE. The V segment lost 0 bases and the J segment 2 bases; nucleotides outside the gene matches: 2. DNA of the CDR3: TGTGCCAGCAGCTTGGAGGGGGCGGCTGGAAACACCATATATTTT. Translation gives CASSLEGAAGNTIYF.

CDR3 region: CASSLSRSYEQYF. The DNA for the CDR3 is TGTGCCAGCAGCTTAAGTCGGTCCTACGAGCAGTACTTC. The gene calls are TRBV7-8 and TRBJ2-7, with D uncertain. This CDR3 is built from 13 residues. Trimming cost V 2 bases and J 1 base, with 6 bases left between them. CDR1 is SGHVS and CDR2 is FQNEAQ in the germline V gene.

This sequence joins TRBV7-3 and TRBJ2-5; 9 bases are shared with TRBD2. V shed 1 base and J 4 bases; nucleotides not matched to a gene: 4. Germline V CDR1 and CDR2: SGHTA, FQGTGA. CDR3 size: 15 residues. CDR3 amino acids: CASSLMGREGETQYF. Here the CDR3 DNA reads TGTGCCAGCAGCTTAATGGGGCGGGAGGGAGAGACCCAGTACTTC.

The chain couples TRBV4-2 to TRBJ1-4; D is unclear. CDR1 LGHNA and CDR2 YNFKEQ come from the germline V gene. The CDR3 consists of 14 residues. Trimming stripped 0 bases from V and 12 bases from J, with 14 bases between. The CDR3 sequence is CASSQELTQIELFF. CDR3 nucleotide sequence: TGTGCCAGCAGCCAAGAGCTCACTCAAATCGAACTGTTTTTT.

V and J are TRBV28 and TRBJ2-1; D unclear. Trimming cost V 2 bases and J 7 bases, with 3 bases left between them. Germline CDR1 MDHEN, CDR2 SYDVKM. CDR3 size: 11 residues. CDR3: CASSLTNEQFF. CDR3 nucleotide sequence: TGTGCCAGCAGTTTAACTAATGAGCAGTTCTTC. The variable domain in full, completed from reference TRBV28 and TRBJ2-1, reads DVKVTQSSRYLVKRTGEKVFLECVQDMDHENMFWYRQDPGLGLRLIYFSYDVKMKEKGDIPEGYSVSREKKERFSLILESASTNQTSMYLCASSLTNEQFFGPGTRLTVL.

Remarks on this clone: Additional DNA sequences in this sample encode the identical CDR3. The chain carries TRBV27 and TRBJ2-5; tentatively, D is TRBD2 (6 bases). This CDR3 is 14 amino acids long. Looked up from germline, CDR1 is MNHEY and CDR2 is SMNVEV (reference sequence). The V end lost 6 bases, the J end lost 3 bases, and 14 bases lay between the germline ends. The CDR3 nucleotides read TGTGCCAGCAGCTCCGGCGGGACGAAAGAGACCCAGTACTTC. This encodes CASSSGGTKETQYF.

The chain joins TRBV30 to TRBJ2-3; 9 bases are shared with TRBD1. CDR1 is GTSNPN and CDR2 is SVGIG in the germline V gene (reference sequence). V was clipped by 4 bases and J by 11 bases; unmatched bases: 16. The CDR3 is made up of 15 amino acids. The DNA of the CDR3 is TGTGCCTGGAATCCTAGGACAGGGGCACCGCGGGGGCAGTATTTT. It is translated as CAWNPRTGAPRGQYF. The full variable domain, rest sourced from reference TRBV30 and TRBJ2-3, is SQTIHQWPATLVQPVGSPLSLECTVEGTSNPNLYWYRQAAGRGLQLLFYSVGIGQISSEVPQNLSASRPQDRQFILSSKKLLLSDSGFYLCAWNPRTGAPRGQYFGPGTRLTVL.

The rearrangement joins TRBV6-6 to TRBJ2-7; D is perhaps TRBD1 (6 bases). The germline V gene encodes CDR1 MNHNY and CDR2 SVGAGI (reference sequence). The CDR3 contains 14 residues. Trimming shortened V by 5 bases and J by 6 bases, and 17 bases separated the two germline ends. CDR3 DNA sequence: TGTGCCAGCAGTCCCACAGGGTCTCGGCTCGAGCAGTACTTC. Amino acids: CASSPTGSRLEQYF.

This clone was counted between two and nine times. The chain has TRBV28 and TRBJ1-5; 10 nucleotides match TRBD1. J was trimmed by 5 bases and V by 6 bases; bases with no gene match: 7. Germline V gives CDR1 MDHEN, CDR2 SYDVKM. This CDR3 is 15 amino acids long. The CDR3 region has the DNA TGTGCCAGCAGCCCCCGGACAGGGGGACATCAGCCCCAGCATTTT. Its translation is CASSPRTGGHQPQHF. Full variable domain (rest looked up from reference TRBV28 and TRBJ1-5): DVKVTQSSRYLVKRTGEKVFLECVQDMDHENMFWYRQDPGLGLRLIYFSYDVKMKEKGDIPEGYSVSREKKERFSLILESASTNQTSMYLCASSPRTGGHQPQHFGDGTRLSIL.

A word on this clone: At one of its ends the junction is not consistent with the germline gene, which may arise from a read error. CDR3: CASKLTGLYNEQLF. The CDR3 nucleotides are TGCGCCAGCAAGCTGACAGGGCTCTACAATGAGCAGCTCTTC. The V gene is TRBV4-1, the J gene TRBJ2-1, with 7 bases fitting TRBD1. The CDR3 length is 14 residues. Germline V gene lookup returns CDR1 MGHRA and CDR2 YSYEKL.

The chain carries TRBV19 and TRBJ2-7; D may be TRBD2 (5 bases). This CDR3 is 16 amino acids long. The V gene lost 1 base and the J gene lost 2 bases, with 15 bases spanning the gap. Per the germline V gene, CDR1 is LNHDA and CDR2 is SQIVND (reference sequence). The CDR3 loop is CASSIGGFSPTYEQYF. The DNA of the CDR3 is TGTGCCAGTAGTATAGGCGGGTTTTCGCCCACCTACGAGCAGTACTTC. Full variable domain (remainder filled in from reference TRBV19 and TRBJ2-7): DGGITQSPKYLFRKEGQNVTLSCEQNLNHDAMYWYRQDPGQGLRLIYYSQIVNDFQKGDIAEGYSVSREKKESFPLTVTSAQKNPTAFYLCASSIGGFSPTYEQYFGPGTRLTVT.

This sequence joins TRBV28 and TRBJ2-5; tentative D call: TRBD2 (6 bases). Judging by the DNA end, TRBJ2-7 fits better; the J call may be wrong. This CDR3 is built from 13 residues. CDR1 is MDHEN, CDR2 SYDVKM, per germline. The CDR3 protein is CASSIGTYYEQYF. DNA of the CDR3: TGTGCCAGCAGTATCGGGACTTACTACGAGCAGTACTTC.